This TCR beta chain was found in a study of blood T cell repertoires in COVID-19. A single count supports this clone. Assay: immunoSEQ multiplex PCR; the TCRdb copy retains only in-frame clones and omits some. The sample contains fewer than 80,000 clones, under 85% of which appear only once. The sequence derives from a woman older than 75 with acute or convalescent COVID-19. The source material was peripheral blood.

CDR3 DNA sequence: TGTGCCAGCAGGGGACAAGAAGAGACCCAGTACTTC. Translating gives CASRGQEETQYF. V is TRBV9 and J is TRBJ2-5, with TRBD1 as a possible D gene (6 bases). The CDR3 runs 12 residues. From germline, CDR1 is SGDLS and CDR2 YYNGEE. The V end lost 5 bases, the J end lost 3 bases, and 8 bases lay between the germline ends.